A selection of T cell receptor beta chains follows, all from one sample in a study of breast tumors, draining lymph nodes, adjacent tissues. Each CDR3 protein gets one entry after TCRdb re-called the multiplex PCR reads with MiXCR. The data show some 250,000 distinct CDR3 sequences, less than 45% seen once. Sequenced sample: axillary lymph node tissue. The receptors shown here come from a female donor with breast cancer. Some clones in this sample may be carry-over from other donors' samples. The CDR3 runs from the conserved cysteine through the conserved F or W. The D gene is left open where the match is weak. Rows give clone size only sometimes, using once, few, many, or a class for an expanded clone.

many	-	TRBV19	TRBJ2-5	TGTGCCAGTAGTATAGGAAGGAAAGAGACCCAGTACTTC	CASSIGRKETQYF
many	-	TRBV6-1	TRBJ1-6	TGTGCCAGCAGTGCAGGGTTGCCCTATAATTCACCCCTCCACTTT	CASSAGLPYNSPLHF
many	TRBD2	TRBV19	TRBJ2-3	TGTGCCAGTAGTCTGGGACTAACTAGCACAGATACGCAGTATTTT	CASSLGLTSTDTQYF
many	-	TRBV2	TRBJ2-6	TGTGCCAGCAGTGAAGACGGCTCTGGGGCCAACGTCCTGACTTTC	CASSEDGSGANVLTF
many	-	TRBV15	TRBJ1-2	TGTGCCACCAGCAGGCGGGAGAATCCGGCTGGCTACACCTTC	CATSRRENPAGYTF
many	TRBD2	TRBV18	TRBJ2-7	TGTGCCAGCTCATCGACTGGCGGGAGTTATACCTACGAGCAGTACTTC	CASSSTGGSYTYEQYF
-	-	TRBV20-1	TRBJ2-7	TGCAGTGCCACGACTAGCGGGACAGGGGCGCAGTACTTC	CSATTSGTGAQYF
-	-	TRBV28	TRBJ1-2	TGTGCCACTCGCTTTCAGGGAAGGACGAAGTATGGCTACACCTTC	CATRFQGRTKYGYTF
many	-	TRBV6-5	TRBJ1-6	TGTGCCAGCAGGACCCGCTCCTATAATTCACCCCTCCACTTT	CASRTRSYNSPLHF
-	TRBD1	TRBV19	TRBJ2-7	TGTGCCAGTAGAACCGGGACAGGGTCGGTATACGAGCAGTACTTC	CASRTGTGSVYEQYF
many	-	TRBV28	TRBJ2-6	TGTGCCAGCAGTGTTGGCAGCTCTGGGGCCAACGTCCTGACTTTC	CASSVGSSGANVLTF
-	-	TRBV12-3/TRBV12-4	TRBJ2-4	TGTGCCAGCAGTGAATCGGGGGGCAGGAACATTCAGTACTTC	CASSESGGRNIQYF
many	-	TRBV24-1	TRBJ2-7	TGTGCCACCAGTGACAGGCAGAGCTACGAGCAGTACTTC	CATSDRQSYEQYF
many	-	TRBV7-8	TRBJ1-6	TGTGCCAGCCGAGGAGGCACCAGCAATAATTCACCCCTCCACTTT	CASRGGTSNNSPLHF
-	-	TRBV25-1	TRBJ1-6	TGTGCCAGCAGTGTTTCGGACACCTATAATTCACCCCTCCACTTT	CASSVSDTYNSPLHF
many	-	TRBV15	TRBJ2-6	TGTGCCACCAGCAGACCTAGAGTCTCTGGGGCCAACGTCCTGACTTTC	CATSRPRVSGANVLTF
-	-	TRBV29-1	TRBJ1-2	TGCAGCTCCCAGGGGACACAGGGCTACACCTTC	CSSQGTQGYTF
many	-	TRBV9	TRBJ2-3	TGTGCCAGCAGCGTAGCGACAGCCACAGATACGCAGTATTTT	CASSVATATDTQYF
many	-	TRBV6-2/TRBV6-3	TRBJ2-1	TGTGCCAGCAGATTGGACCCAAGCTCCTACAATGAGCAGTTCTTC	CASRLDPSSYNEQFF
-	-	TRBV7-2	TRBJ2-3	TGTGCCACATGGGGGGCCGGAGATACGCAGTATTTT	CATWGAGDTQYF
many	-	TRBV6-5	TRBJ2-1	TGTGCCAGCAGTTACGGAGGCGAGAATGAGCAGTTCTTC	CASSYGGENEQFF
many	-	TRBV7-3	TRBJ2-2	TGTGCCAGCAGTCCCACCCCCGGGGGTTCCGGGGAGCTGTTTTTT	CASSPTPGGSGELFF
many	-	TRBV7-9	TRBJ1-5	TGTGCCAGCAGCTCGGGACAATTTAGCAATCAGCCCCAGCATTTT	CASSSGQFSNQPQHF
few	-	TRBV6-9	TRBJ2-7	TGTGCCAGCAGTGATAGAGCGGGACAGATTCTATCCCCCTCCTACGAGCAGTACTTC	CASSDRAGQILSPSYEQYF
-	-	TRBV3-1	TRBJ1-2	TGTGCCAGCAGCCAAGTCGAGTCAGGGAAGGGCTACACCTTC	CASSQVESGKGYTF
-	TRBD1	TRBV7-6	TRBJ2-5	TGTGCCAGCAGCTTGGTACAGGGGGCTGGCGGGGAGACCCAGTACTTC	CASSLVQGAGGETQYF
many	TRBD1	TRBV19	TRBJ1-5	TGTGCCAGTAGTATAGGAAAGGGACAGGGAAATCAGCCCCAGCATTTT	CASSIGKGQGNQPQHF
-	TRBD1	TRBV10-3	TRBJ1-5	TGTGCCATCAGCCAAGATATAACAGGGGGCAATCAGCCCCAGCATTTT	CAISQDITGGNQPQHF
-	-	TRBV2	TRBJ1-6	TGTGCCAGCAGTGATCGGCGTTCTAGCACAGATAATTCACCCCTCCACTTT	CASSDRRSSTDNSPLHF
many	TRBD2	TRBV2	TRBJ2-1	TGTGCCAGCAGGTACTACGGACTAGCGGGGGGGCCTGGTGATGAGCAGTTCTTC	CASRYYGLAGGPGDEQFF
many	TRBD2	TRBV6-6	TRBJ2-3	TGTGCCAGCAGTTACTTGCGGCTAGCGGGGATTCGAGATACGCAGTATTTT	CASSYLRLAGIRDTQYF
-	TRBD1	TRBV2	TRBJ2-5	TGTGCCAGCAACCGGGACAGGGAGGAGACCCAGTACTTC	CASNRDREETQYF
many	TRBD2	TRBV20-1	TRBJ2-5	TGCAGTGCTAGAGCGGGAGGGGAATGGCGAGAGACCCAGTACTTC	CSARAGGEWRETQYF
many	TRBD2	TRBV7-2	TRBJ2-3	TGTGCCAGCAGCCCCAGCGGGGGGTACACCACAGATACGCAGTATTTT	CASSPSGGYTTDTQYF
many	TRBD1	TRBV4-3	TRBJ1-6	TGCGCCAGCAGCCAATCGACAGGGGCGGGATATAATTCACCCCTCCACTTT	CASSQSTGAGYNSPLHF
many	-	TRBV7-2	TRBJ1-2	TGTGCCAGCAGCTTAGCGCCGCAGGGAGTCTATGGCTACACCTTC	CASSLAPQGVYGYTF
few	TRBD2	TRBV11-3	TRBJ2-1	TGTGCCAGCAGCCCCGCTAGCGGGGGAAATGAGCAGTTCTTC	CASSPASGGNEQFF
-	-	TRBV24-1	TRBJ2-1	TGTGCCTCCACCGGGCTCGAGCAGTTCTTC	CASTGLEQFF
many	-	TRBV4-2	TRBJ2-1	TGTGCCAGCAGCCAAGATGAGGCGTTGGGGGAGCAGTTCTTC	CASSQDEALGEQFF
many	TRBD1	TRBV5-6	TRBJ1-3	TGTGCCAGCTTTTTGGACAGGGGAACTGGAAACACCATATATTTT	CASFLDRGTGNTIYF
-	-	TRBV29-1	TRBJ1-3	TGCAGCGAGGCGGGGATATACTCTGGAAACACCATATATTTT	CSEAGIYSGNTIYF
many	-	TRBV7-2	TRBJ2-1	TGTGCCAGCAGCTCACCGGGACCCGGATACAATGAGCAGTTCTTC	CASSSPGPGYNEQFF
-	TRBD2	TRBV29-1	TRBJ2-1	TGCAGCTCTTCGGGGGGTAGCGGGAAAATCTACAATGAGCAGTTCTTC	CSSSGGSGKIYNEQFF
many	TRBD2	TRBV5-1	TRBJ2-1	TGCGCCAGCAGCCCTCAGGGACTAGCGGTTTACAATGAGCAGTTCTTC	CASSPQGLAVYNEQFF
-	-	TRBV19	TRBJ2-3	TGTGCCAGCAGTCGCGGCTCCTTGACAGATACGCAGTATTTT	CASSRGSLTDTQYF
few	-	TRBV6-5	TRBJ2-2	TGTGCCAGCAGTTACTCGAGTCATTCCGGGGAGCTGTTTTTT	CASSYSSHSGELFF
-	-	TRBV19	TRBJ1-3	TGTGCCAGTAGATTAGGTGGAGGAGGAAACACCATATATTTT	CASRLGGGGNTIYF
-	-	TRBV2	TRBJ2-4	TGTGCCAGCACCAGAAGGGCAGGGAACATTCAGTACTTC	CASTRRAGNIQYF
-	-	TRBV6-5	TRBJ2-1	TGTGCCAGCAGGCCCCTATATCATGGGGATAACACTGAGCAGTTCTTC	CASRPLYHGDNTEQFF
-	-	TRBV20-1	TRBJ2-4	TGCAGTGGGGGGGCGAAAAACATTCAGTACTTC	CSGGAKNIQYF